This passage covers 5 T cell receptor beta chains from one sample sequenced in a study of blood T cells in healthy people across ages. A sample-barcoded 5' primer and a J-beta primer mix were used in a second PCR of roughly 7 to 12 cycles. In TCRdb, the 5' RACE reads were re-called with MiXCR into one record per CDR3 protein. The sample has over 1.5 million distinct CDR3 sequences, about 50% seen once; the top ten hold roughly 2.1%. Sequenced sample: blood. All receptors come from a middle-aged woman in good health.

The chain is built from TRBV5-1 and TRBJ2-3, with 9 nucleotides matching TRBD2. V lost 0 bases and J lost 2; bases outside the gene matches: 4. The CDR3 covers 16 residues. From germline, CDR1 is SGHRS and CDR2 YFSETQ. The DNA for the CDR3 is TGCGCCAGCAGCTTGGCAGCTAGCGGGGACACAGATACGCAGTATTTT. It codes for CASSLAASGDTDTQYF.

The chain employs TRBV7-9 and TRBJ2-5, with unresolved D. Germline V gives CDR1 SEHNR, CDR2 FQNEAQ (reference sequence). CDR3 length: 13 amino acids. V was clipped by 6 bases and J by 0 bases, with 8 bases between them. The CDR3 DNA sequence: TGTGCCAGCAGTGCCGAGTACCAAGAGACCCAGTACTTC. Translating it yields CASSAEYQETQYF.

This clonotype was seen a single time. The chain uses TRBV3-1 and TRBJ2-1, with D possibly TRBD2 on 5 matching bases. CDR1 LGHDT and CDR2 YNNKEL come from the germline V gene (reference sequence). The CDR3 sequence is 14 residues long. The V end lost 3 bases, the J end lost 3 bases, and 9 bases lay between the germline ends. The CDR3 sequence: CASSHERGYNEQFF. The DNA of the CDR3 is TGTGCCAGCAGCCACGAACGGGGCTACAATGAGCAGTTCTTC.

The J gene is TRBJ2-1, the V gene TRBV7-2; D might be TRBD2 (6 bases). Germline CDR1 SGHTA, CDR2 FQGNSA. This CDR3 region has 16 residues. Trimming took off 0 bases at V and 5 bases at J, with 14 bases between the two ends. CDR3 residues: CASSLAPGVGDNEQFF. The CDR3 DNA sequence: TGTGCCAGCAGCTTAGCGCCGGGGGTTGGGGACAATGAGCAGTTCTTC.

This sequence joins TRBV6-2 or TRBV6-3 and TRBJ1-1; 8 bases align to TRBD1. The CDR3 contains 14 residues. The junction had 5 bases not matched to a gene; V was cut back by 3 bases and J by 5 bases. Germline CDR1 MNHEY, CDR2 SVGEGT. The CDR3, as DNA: TGTGCCAGCAGTTATCCAACAGGGGGAACTGAAGCTTTCTTT. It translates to CASSYPTGGTEAFF.